This T cell receptor beta chain is drawn from a study of tumor-infiltrating lymphocytes in localized non-small cell lung cancer. Study context: From each patient, both tumor and uninvolved lung, non-adjacent to tumor, were sampled.

Study-level findings and limits: No link was found between tumor T-cell fraction and recurrence-free survival.

Data came from immunoSEQ multiplex PCR; TCRdb stores just in-frame clones and leaves some out. Counted here are some 11,000 clones, roughly three fifths occurring once; the ten biggest clones make up around 8.4%. Trimming took 0 bases from V and 6 from J; bases not matched to a gene: 12. The CDR3 has 17 amino acids. Per germline, CDR1 SQVTM and CDR2 ANQGSEA. To note about this clone: Its antigen remains unidentified.

This sequence originates from a human donor with non-small cell lung cancer. This chain joins TRBV29-1 and TRBJ2-1; 9 nucleotides match TRBD1. Sequenced: lung tumor tissue. The DNA for the CDR3 is TGCAGCGTTGAAGAGGCGCGACAGGGGGTCGCAGCCAATGAGCAGTTCTTC. Its translation is CSVEEARQGVAANEQFF.